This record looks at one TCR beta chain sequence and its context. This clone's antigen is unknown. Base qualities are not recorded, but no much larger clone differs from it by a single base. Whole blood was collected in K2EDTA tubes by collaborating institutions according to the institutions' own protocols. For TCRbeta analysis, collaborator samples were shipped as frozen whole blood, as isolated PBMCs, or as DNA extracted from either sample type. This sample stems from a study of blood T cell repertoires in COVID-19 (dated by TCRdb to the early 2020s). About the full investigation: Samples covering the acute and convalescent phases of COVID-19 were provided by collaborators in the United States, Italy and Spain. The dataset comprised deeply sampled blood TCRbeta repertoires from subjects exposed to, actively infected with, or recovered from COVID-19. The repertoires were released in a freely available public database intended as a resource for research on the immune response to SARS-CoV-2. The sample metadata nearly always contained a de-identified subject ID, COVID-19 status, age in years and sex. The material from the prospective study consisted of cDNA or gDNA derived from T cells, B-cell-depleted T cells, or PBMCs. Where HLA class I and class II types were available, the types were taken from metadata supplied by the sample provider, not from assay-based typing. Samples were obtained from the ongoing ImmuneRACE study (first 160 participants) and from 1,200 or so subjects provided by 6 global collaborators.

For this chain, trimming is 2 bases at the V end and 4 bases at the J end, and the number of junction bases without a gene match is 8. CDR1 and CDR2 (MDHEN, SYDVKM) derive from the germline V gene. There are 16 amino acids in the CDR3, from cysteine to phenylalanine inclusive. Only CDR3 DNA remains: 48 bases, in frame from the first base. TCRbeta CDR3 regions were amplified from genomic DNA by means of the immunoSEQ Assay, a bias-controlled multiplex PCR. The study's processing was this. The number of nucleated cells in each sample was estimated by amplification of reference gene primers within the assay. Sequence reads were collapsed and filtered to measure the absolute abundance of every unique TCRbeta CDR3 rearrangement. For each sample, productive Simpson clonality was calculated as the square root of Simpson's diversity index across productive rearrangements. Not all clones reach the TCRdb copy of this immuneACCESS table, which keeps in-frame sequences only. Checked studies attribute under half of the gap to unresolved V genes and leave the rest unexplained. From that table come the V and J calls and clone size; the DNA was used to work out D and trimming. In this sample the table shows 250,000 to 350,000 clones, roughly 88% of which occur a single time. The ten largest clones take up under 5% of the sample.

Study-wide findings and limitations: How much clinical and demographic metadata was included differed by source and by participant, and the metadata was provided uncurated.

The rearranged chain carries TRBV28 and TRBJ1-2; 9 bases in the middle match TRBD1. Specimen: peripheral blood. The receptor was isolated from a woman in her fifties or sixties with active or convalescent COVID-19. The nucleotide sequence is TGTGCCAGCAGTTTAGGACGGGAGACAGGGGGCTATGGCTACACCTTC. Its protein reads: CASSLGRETGGYGYTF.